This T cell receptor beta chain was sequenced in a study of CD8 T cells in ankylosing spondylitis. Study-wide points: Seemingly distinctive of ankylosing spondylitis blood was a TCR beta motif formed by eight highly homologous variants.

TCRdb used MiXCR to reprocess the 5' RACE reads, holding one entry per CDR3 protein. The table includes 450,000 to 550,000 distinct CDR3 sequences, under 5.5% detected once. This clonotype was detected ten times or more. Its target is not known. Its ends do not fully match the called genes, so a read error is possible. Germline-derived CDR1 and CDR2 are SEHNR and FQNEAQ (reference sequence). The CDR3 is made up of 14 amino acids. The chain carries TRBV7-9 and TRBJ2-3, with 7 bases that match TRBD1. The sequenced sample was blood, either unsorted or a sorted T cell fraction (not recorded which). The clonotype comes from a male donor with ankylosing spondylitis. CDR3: CASSSTGATGLVGF. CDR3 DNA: TGTGCCAGCAGCTCGACCGGGGCGACAGGGCTTGTCGGTTTT.